The clone carrying this T cell receptor (beta chain) was detected only a few times. Its antigen remains unidentified. The assay was immunoSEQ multiplex PCR, and TCRdb's table has in-frame clones only and misses some. The sample lists about 300,000 clones; 65% to 85% were seen once. The data are from a study of cytotoxic CD8 clonotypes in ibrutinib-treated CLL. TCR beta library input comprised roughly 2.2 micrograms of genomic DNA from cryopreserved PBMCs. The CDR3 is 16 residues long. Germline V gives CDR1 SGHNT, CDR2 YYREEE (reference sequence). The V end lost 2 bases, the J end lost 0 bases, and 12 bases lay between the germline ends. Overall study findings and caveats: Clonality was elevated at ibrutinib response and had returned toward baseline at progression. The study found baseline clonality above age-matched healthy donors, tracking circulating CD8+ T-cell counts.

The TCR sequence derives from a human donor with chronic lymphocytic leukemia. The material was PBMCs, obtained at disease progression, from a patient treated with ibrutinib. The chain uses TRBV5-4 and TRBJ2-4; D perhaps matches TRBD1 (5 bases). CDR3 in amino acids: CASSFSQGIAKNIQYF. CDR3 DNA sequence: TGTGCCAGCAGCTTTTCTCAGGGAATAGCCAAAAACATTCAGTACTTC.